Listed below are T cell receptor beta chains from one sample, sequenced in a study of blood T cells in healthy people across ages. TCRdb re-called the 5' RACE reads with MiXCR, one entry per CDR3 protein. Among hundreds of thousands of distinct CDR3 sequences listed, 45% to 65% were seen once. Material: blood. The source is a man in his sixties in good health. Both conserved end residues are part of each CDR3. A D gene is named only where the DNA matches it firmly. Clone size is not always given. Where it is, it says once, few, many or a class for expanded clones.

length: 14
J: TRBJ2-4
size: .
D: .
V: TRBV7-9
DNA: TGTGCCAGCAGCTTAGAGGGTCAGGGAGACATTCAGTACTTC
CDR3: CASSLEGQGDIQYF

length: 16
J: TRBJ2-1
size: once
D: TRBD2
V: TRBV5-1
DNA: TGCGCCAGCAGCTTGGCCGGGACTAGGCGGTCCAATGAGCAGTTCTTC
CDR3: CASSLAGTRRSNEQFF

length: 15
J: TRBJ1-2
size: few
D: TRBD1
V: TRBV28
DNA: TGTGCCAGCAGGATAGACAGGGGGCTCAACTATGGCTACACCTTC
CDR3: CASRIDRGLNYGYTF

length: 17
J: TRBJ1-2
size: .
D: .
V: TRBV10-3
DNA: TGCGCCATCAGTGAGTCGGGGGGGAAAGCCCATAACTATGGCTACACCTTC
CDR3: CAISESGGKAHNYGYTF

length: 13
J: TRBJ2-4
size: few
D: .
V: TRBV20-1
DNA: TGCAGTGCCACAGGTCCCCCTAAAAACATTCAGTACTTC
CDR3: CSATGPPKNIQYF

length: 15
J: TRBJ2-7
size: few
D: .
V: TRBV10-1
DNA: TGCGCCAGCAGTGAGGGGGGAAGCTCCTACAATGAGCAGTACTTC
CDR3: CASSEGGSSYNEQYF

length: 14
J: TRBJ2-5
size: few
D: .
V: TRBV20-1
DNA: TGCAGTGCACCCCTGACCGGGCGGCGAGAGACCCAGTACTTC
CDR3: CSAPLTGRRETQYF

length: 15
J: TRBJ2-1
size: .
D: .
V: TRBV15
DNA: TGTGCCACCAGCGCTCGCACATTCGCCTACAATGAGCAGTTCTTC
CDR3: CATSARTFAYNEQFF

length: 17
J: TRBJ2-1
size: .
D: TRBD1
V: TRBV5-4
DNA: TGTGCCAGCAGCTTGGACGGACAGGGTGGGGCCTACAATGAGCAGTTCTTC
CDR3: CASSLDGQGGAYNEQFF

length: 14
J: TRBJ1-4
size: .
D: TRBD1
V: TRBV6-5
DNA: TGTGCCACCCACAGGGGAGGCAGCTCCGAAAAACTGTTTTTT
CDR3: CATHRGGSSEKLFF

length: 16
J: TRBJ2-6
size: .
D: .
V: TRBV9
DNA: TGTGCCAGCAGCCCCCGGGCAGGGGTTGGGGCCAACGTCCTGACTTTC
CDR3: CASSPRAGVGANVLTF

length: 17
J: TRBJ2-6
size: .
D: .
V: TRBV5-1
DNA: TGCGCCAGCAGCTTGGACACGTTTAATACTGGGGCCAACGTCCTGACTTTC
CDR3: CASSLDTFNTGANVLTF

length: 14
J: TRBJ2-5
size: .
D: .
V: TRBV12-3/TRBV12-4
DNA: TGTGCCAGCAGCCCCAAGGGCAGTGGTGAGACCCAGTACTTC
CDR3: CASSPKGSGETQYF

length: 14
J: TRBJ2-5
size: .
D: .
V: TRBV28
DNA: TGTGCCAGCAAACAACTACGGGGACGGGAGACCCAGTACTTC
CDR3: CASKQLRGRETQYF

length: 14
J: TRBJ2-3
size: .
D: TRBD2
V: TRBV7-2
DNA: TGTGCCAGCAGCACCGGGACTAGCGGGGGCGTGCAGTATTTT
CDR3: CASSTGTSGGVQYF

length: 15
J: TRBJ2-2
size: .
D: .
V: TRBV12-3/TRBV12-4
DNA: TGTGCCAGCAGTCCCGGTTTAGTCCAAACCGGGGAGCTGTTTTTT
CDR3: CASSPGLVQTGELFF

length: 15
J: TRBJ2-3
size: .
D: TRBD1
V: TRBV12-3/TRBV12-4
DNA: TGTGCCAGCAGTCCGTCGGGACAGACCACAGATACGCAGTATTTT
CDR3: CASSPSGQTTDTQYF

length: 12
J: TRBJ2-4
size: few
D: .
V: TRBV28
DNA: TGTGCCAGCAGTATCGGTGGAAACATTCAGTACTTC
CDR3: CASSIGGNIQYF

length: 14
J: TRBJ2-2
size: .
D: .
V: TRBV18
DNA: TGTGCCAGCTCACTCCACCCGAACACCGGGGAGCTGTTTTTT
CDR3: CASSLHPNTGELFF

length: 19
J: TRBJ2-3
size: .
D: TRBD2
V: TRBV20-1
DNA: TGCAGTGCGCCTAGGACAGGGATAGCGGGGGGGCCAGTCACAGATACGCAGTATTTT
CDR3: CSAPRTGIAGGPVTDTQYF

length: 16
J: TRBJ2-7
size: .
D: TRBD1
V: TRBV10-3
DNA: TGTGCCATCAGTGAGTTGGGACAGGGATATGCCTACGAGCAGTACTTC
CDR3: CAISELGQGYAYEQYF

length: 18
J: TRBJ2-4
size: few
D: TRBD1
V: TRBV6-2/TRBV6-3
DNA: TGTGCCAGCAGTTACGGGAGACAGGGGGGCCTAGCCAAAAACATTCAGTACTTC
CDR3: CASSYGRQGGLAKNIQYF

length: 14
J: TRBJ1-2
size: .
D: .
V: TRBV5-1
DNA: TGCGCCAGCAGCCGCGGAGGGCTTGACTATGGCTACACCTTC
CDR3: CASSRGGLDYGYTF

length: 13
J: TRBJ1-1
size: few
D: .
V: TRBV5-1
DNA: TGCGCCAGCAGCGTGGAGGGGAACACTGAAGCTTTCTTT
CDR3: CASSVEGNTEAFF

length: 13
J: TRBJ2-7
size: .
D: .
V: TRBV20-1
DNA: TGCAGTGCCCCAGGCGGTACCACCTACGAGCAGTACTTC
CDR3: CSAPGGTTYEQYF

length: 18
J: TRBJ1-4
size: few
D: .
V: TRBV25-1
DNA: TGTGCCAGCAGTCCTATATGGGGTGACCTCGCAACTAATGAAAAACTGTTTTTT
CDR3: CASSPIWGDLATNEKLFF

length: 14
J: TRBJ1-2
size: .
D: .
V: TRBV5-1
DNA: TGCGCCAGCAGCTTGGAGGAGACAGGCTATGGCTACACCTTC
CDR3: CASSLEETGYGYTF

length: 13
J: TRBJ2-7
size: few
D: TRBD2
V: TRBV29-1
DNA: TGCAGCGTTACCCGGGACTATCCTCGAGAGCAGTACTTC
CDR3: CSVTRDYPREQYF

length: 15
J: TRBJ2-5
size: .
D: TRBD2
V: TRBV29-1
DNA: TGCAGCGTTGAGGCTAGCGGGGGCCATTACAATGAGCAGTACTTC
CDR3: CSVEASGGHYNEQYF

length: 16
J: TRBJ2-2
size: .
D: .
V: TRBV12-3/TRBV12-4
DNA: TGTGCCAGCAGTTTAATGAGACAGGCGAACACCGGGGAGCTGTTTTTT
CDR3: CASSLMRQANTGELFF

length: 17
J: TRBJ2-1
size: .
D: TRBD2
V: TRBV28
DNA: TGTGCCAGCACAGGAGCGGGGGGGCGCCCCGGTGGGTATGAGCAGTTCTTC
CDR3: CASTGAGGRPGGYEQFF

length: 15
J: TRBJ2-1
size: .
D: .
V: TRBV20-1
DNA: TGCAGTGCTCCGCCAGCGACCATCTCCTACAATGAGCAGTTCTTC
CDR3: CSAPPATISYNEQFF

length: 17
J: TRBJ2-3
size: .
D: TRBD2
V: TRBV5-5
DNA: TGTGCCAGCAGCCGGAGGACTAGCGGGGCTAGCACAGATACGCAGTATTTT
CDR3: CASSRRTSGASTDTQYF

length: 15
J: TRBJ1-2
size: .
D: .
V: TRBV3-1
DNA: TGTGCCAGCAGCCATACGGAGATGGGAAATTATGGCTACACCTTC
CDR3: CASSHTEMGNYGYTF

length: 15
J: TRBJ2-5
size: few
D: .
V: TRBV20-1
DNA: TGCAGTGCTAGAGTTCCAGGGCAACCTCAAGAGACCCAGTACTTC
CDR3: CSARVPGQPQETQYF

length: 15
J: TRBJ1-1
size: .
D: TRBD1
V: TRBV6-6
DNA: TGTGCCAGCAGTTACGTGGGACAGGGGATCACTGAAGCTTTCTTT
CDR3: CASSYVGQGITEAFF

length: 19
J: TRBJ2-2
size: .
D: TRBD2
V: TRBV4-1
DNA: TGCGCCAGCGGTTTGTGGGGACTAGCGGGGGGCTGGAACACCGGGGAGCTGTTTTTT
CDR3: CASGLWGLAGGWNTGELFF

length: 11
J: TRBJ1-2
size: .
D: TRBD1
V: TRBV20-1
DNA: TGCAGTGCGACGGACAGGGGCGGCTACACCTTC
CDR3: CSATDRGGYTF

length: 13
J: TRBJ1-5
size: .
D: .
V: TRBV10-3
DNA: TGTGCCATCTCTGAGGGTTTTGATCAGCCCCAGCATTTT
CDR3: CAISEGFDQPQHF

length: 15
J: TRBJ2-6
size: .
D: TRBD1
V: TRBV20-1
DNA: TGCAGTGCAGTTGACAGGGTACCTGGGGCCAACGTCCTGACTTTC
CDR3: CSAVDRVPGANVLTF

length: 14
J: TRBJ2-7
size: .
D: .
V: TRBV13
DNA: TGTGCCAGCAGCTTAGCACGGATGAACTACGAGCAGTACTTC
CDR3: CASSLARMNYEQYF

length: 15
J: TRBJ2-7
size: few
D: TRBD1
V: TRBV7-9
DNA: TGTGCCAGCAGCTTAGGTGTAGGGGGCGCCTACGAGCAGTACTTC
CDR3: CASSLGVGGAYEQYF

length: 12
J: TRBJ2-1
size: .
D: TRBD1
V: TRBV19
DNA: TGTGCCACAAAGCAGGGGGCGAATGAGCAGTTCTTC
CDR3: CATKQGANEQFF

length: 14
J: TRBJ2-3
size: .
D: .
V: TRBV12-3/TRBV12-4
DNA: TGTGCCAGCAGTTTGGAGGTCTACACAGATACGCAGTATTTT
CDR3: CASSLEVYTDTQYF

length: 15
J: TRBJ2-5
size: few
D: .
V: TRBV7-9
DNA: TGTGCCAGCAGCACGGGGTCCGGGGCCACCTTGACCCAGTACTTC
CDR3: CASSTGSGATLTQYF

length: 17
J: TRBJ2-3
size: .
D: .
V: TRBV3-1
DNA: TGTGCCAGCAGCCAAGACCCGAGGGGGGCCACCACAGATACGCAGTATTTT
CDR3: CASSQDPRGATTDTQYF

length: 18
J: TRBJ2-3
size: .
D: TRBD2
V: TRBV6-7
DNA: TGTGCCAGCAGTTCGCCTAGCGGGGGACGGGATAGCACAGATACGCAGTATTTT
CDR3: CASSSPSGGRDSTDTQYF

length: 16
J: TRBJ2-5
size: .
D: TRBD2
V: TRBV20-1
DNA: TGCAGTGCTAGCCCCCTAGCGGGGGGGCCCGGAGAGACCCAGTACTTC
CDR3: CSASPLAGGPGETQYF